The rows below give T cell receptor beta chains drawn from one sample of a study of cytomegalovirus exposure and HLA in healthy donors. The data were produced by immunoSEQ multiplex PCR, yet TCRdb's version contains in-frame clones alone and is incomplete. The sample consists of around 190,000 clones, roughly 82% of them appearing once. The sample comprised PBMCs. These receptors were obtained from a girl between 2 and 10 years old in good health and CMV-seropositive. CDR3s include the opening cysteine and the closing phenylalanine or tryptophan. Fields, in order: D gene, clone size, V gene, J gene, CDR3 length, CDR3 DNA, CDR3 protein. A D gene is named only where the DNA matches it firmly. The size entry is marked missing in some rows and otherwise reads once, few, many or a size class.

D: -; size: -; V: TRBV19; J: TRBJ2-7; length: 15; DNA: TGTGCCAGTAGTATGATACAGGGCTTCTCCTACGAGCAGTACTTC; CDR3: CASSMIQGFSYEQYF
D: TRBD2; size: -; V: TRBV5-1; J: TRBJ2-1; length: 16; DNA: TGCGCCAGCAGCCTACTGACTAGCGGGGCCTACAATGAGCAGTTCTTC; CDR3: CASSLLTSGAYNEQFF
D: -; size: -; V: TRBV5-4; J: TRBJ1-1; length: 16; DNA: TGTGCCAGCAGCCCACGGTCAACGCCCGCGAACACTGAAGCTTTCTTT; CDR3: CASSPRSTPANTEAFF
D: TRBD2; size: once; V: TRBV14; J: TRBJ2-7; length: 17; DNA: TGTGCCAGCAGCCACCAACCGGGACTAGCGGGAGGGTACGAGCAGTACTTC; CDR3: CASSHQPGLAGGYEQYF
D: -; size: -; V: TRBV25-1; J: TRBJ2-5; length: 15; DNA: TGTGCCAGCAGTGGCAACAGCCGTACCCAAGAGACCCAGTACTTC; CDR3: CASSGNSRTQETQYF
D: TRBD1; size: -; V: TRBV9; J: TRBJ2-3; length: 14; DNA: TGTGCCAGCAGCCGAGTACAGGGGACAGATACGCAGTATTTT; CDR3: CASSRVQGTDTQYF
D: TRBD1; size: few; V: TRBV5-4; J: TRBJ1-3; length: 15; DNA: TGTGCCAGCAGCGACAGGACAGGGTTAGGAAACACCATATATTTT; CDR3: CASSDRTGLGNTIYF
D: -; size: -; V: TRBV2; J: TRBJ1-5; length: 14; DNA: TGTGCCAGCAGGAGGACAAGGGGCAATCAGCCCCAGCATTTT; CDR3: CASRRTRGNQPQHF
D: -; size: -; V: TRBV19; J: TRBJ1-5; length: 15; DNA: TGTGCCAGTAGTATTGATGGGGAGAGGGATCAGCCCCAGCATTTT; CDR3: CASSIDGERDQPQHF
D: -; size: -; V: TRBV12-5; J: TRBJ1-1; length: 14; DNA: TGTGCTAGTGCTTATCGGGGAGGATTCACTGAAGCTTTCTTT; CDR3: CASAYRGGFTEAFF
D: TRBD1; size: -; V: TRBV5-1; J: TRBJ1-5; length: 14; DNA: TGCGCCAGCAGCATCGCAGGGGGTGATCAGCCCCAGCATTTT; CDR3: CASSIAGGDQPQHF
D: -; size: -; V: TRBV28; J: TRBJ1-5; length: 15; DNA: TGTGCCAGCAGTTCCCCCGCGGGGAAAGATCAGCCCCAGCATTTT; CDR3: CASSSPAGKDQPQHF
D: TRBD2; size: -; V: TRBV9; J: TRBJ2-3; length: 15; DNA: TGTGCCAGCGCTCAATCTAGCGGGTACACAGATACGCAGTATTTT; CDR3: CASAQSSGYTDTQYF
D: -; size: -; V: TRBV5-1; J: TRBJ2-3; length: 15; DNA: TGCGCCAGCAGTTCTTGGGCAGGGCAGGCAGATACGCAGTATTTT; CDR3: CASSSWAGQADTQYF
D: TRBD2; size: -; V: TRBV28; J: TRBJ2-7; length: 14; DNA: TGTGCCAGCACAACGGCGGGAGGCCCGTTACAGCAGTACTTC; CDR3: CASTTAGGPLQQYF
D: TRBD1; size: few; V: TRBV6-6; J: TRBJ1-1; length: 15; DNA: TGTGCCAGCAGACCCCTCGACAGGGTGAGGACTGAAGCTTTCTTT; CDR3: CASRPLDRVRTEAFF
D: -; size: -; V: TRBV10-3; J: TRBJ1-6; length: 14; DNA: TGTGCCATCAGTGCCCGGGACACAAATTCACCCCTCCACTTT; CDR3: CAISARDTNSPLHF
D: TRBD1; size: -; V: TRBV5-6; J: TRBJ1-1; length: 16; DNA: TGTGCCAGCAGCTTGGTCCAGGGGGTAGTGAACACTGAAGCTTTCTTT; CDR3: CASSLVQGVVNTEAFF
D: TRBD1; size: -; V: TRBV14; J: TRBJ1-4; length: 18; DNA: TGTGCCAGCAGCGGCCGGGACAGGGGGTCAAGTGCTAATGAAAAACTGTTTTTT; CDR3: CASSGRDRGSSANEKLFF
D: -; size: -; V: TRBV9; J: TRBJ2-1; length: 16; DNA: TGTGCCAGCAGCTCCCAAGGGGCGGTCTTCGACAATGAGCAGTTCTTC; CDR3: CASSSQGAVFDNEQFF
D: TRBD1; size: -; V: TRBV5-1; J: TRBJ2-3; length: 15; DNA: TGCGCCAGCAGCTTTGACAGGGTAGGGGTAGATACGCAGTATTTT; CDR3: CASSFDRVGVDTQYF
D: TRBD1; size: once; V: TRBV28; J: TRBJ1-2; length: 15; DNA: TGTGCCAGCAGTTTCGCCGGGACAGGGGTCGCTGGCTACACCTTC; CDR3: CASSFAGTGVAGYTF
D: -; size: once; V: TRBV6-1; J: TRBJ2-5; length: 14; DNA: TGTGCCAGCAGTGGTGGGGGGTACCAAGAGACCCAGTACTTC; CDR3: CASSGGGYQETQYF
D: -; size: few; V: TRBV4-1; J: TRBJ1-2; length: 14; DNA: TGCGCCAGCAGCCACGAGAACAGGGAGAATGGCTACACCTTC; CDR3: CASSHENRENGYTF
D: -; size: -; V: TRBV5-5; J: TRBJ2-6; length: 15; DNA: TGTGCCAGCAGCTTTCCTCTCTCTGGGGCCAACGTCCTGACTTTC; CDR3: CASSFPLSGANVLTF
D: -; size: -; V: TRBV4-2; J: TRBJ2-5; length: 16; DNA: TGTGCCAGCAGCCGAGCCCAGAAAGGGGTTACGGAGACCCAGTACTTC; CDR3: CASSRAQKGVTETQYF
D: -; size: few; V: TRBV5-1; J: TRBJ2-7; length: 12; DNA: TGCGCCAGCAGCTTGACTAGCTACGAGCAGTACTTC; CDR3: CASSLTSYEQYF
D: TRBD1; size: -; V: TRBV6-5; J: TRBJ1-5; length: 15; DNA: TGTGCCAGCAGTACGACAGGGGGGAACAATCAGCCCCAGCATTTT; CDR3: CASSTTGGNNQPQHF
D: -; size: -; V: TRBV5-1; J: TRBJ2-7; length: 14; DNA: TGCGCCAGCAGCGTTAGCGGTAGCTCCTACGAGCAGTACTTC; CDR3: CASSVSGSSYEQYF
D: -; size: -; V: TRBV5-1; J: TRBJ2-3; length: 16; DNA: TGCGCCAGCAGCTTGCAGGGCGCACCAAGCACAGATACGCAGTATTTT; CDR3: CASSLQGAPSTDTQYF
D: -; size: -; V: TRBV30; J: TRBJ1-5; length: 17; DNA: TGTGCCTGGAGTGTATATCCGGTGGGGAGGGTCGGTCAGCCCCAGCATTTT; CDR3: CAWSVYPVGRVGQPQHF
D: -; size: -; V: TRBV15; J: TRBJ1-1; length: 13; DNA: TGTGCCACCAGCAGAGATGCACACGCTGAAGCTTTCTTT; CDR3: CATSRDAHAEAFF
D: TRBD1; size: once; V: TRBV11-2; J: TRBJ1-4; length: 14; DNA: TGTGCCAGCAGTCGGAGGGGGCGCGACGAAAAACTGTTTTTT; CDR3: CASSRRGRDEKLFF
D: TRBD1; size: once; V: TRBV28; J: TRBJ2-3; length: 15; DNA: TGTGCCAGCAGTTCGGGACAGGGGGCTGCAGATACGCAGTATTTT; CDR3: CASSSGQGAADTQYF
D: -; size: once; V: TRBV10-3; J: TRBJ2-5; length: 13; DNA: TGTGCCATCCAGGACAGTGGCCAAGAGACCCAGTACTTC; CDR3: CAIQDSGQETQYF
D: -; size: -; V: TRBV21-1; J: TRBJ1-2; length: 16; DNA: TGTGCCAGCAGCAAAGGAAGGGGACAGGGGGCTCTTCACTACACCTTC; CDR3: CASSKGRGQGALHYTF
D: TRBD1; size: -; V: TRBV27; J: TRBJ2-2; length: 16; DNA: TGTGCCAGCAGTTTACTGGGGACAGGGGAGGCCGGGGAGCTGTTTTTT; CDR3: CASSLLGTGEAGELFF
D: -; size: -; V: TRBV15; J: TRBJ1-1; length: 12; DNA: TGTGCCACCAGTCCGACATCATCCGAAGCTTTCTTT; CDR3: CATSPTSSEAFF
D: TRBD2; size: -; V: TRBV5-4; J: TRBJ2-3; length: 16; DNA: TGTGCCAGCAGACGCCCCGAAGCGGGAGTGTCAGATACGCAGTATTTT; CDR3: CASRRPEAGVSDTQYF
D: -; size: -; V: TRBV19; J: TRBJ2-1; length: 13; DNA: TGTGCCAGTAGTATTCTTCTAGCCAATGAGCAGTTCTTC; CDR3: CASSILLANEQFF
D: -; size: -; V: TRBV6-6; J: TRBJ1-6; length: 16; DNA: TGTGCCAGCAGTTACGGGGGGGACTTCTATAATTCACCCCTCCACTTT; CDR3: CASSYGGDFYNSPLHF
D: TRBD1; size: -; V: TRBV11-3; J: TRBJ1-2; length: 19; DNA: TGTGCCAGCAGCTTAGCTAATCTCGGACAGGGGGCTTCTGACTATGGCTACACCTTC; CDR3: CASSLANLGQGASDYGYTF
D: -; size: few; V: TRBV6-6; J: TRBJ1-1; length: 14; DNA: TGTGCCAGCAGTTACTCGGGCAGGGTCACTGAAGCTTTCTTT; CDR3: CASSYSGRVTEAFF